Presented here are 22 T cell receptor beta chains from one specimen sequenced in a study of control samples from healthy donors and cancer patients. The repertoire was sequenced with immunoSEQ multiplex PCR; TCRdb's copy has only in-frame clones and lacks some. The sample contains about 55,000 clones, roughly 94% of which appear only once. Sequenced: blood. The source of these receptors is a man aged 25 to 40 in good health.

The rearrangement joins TRBV15 to TRBJ2-5; weak D call: TRBD1 (6 bases). The germline gives CDR1 LNHNV, CDR2 YYDKDF (reference sequence). This CDR3 spans 16 amino acids. V dropped 3 bases and J dropped 1 base, with 15 bases sitting between them. The CDR3 sequence: CATSRGRGQLQETQYF. CDR3 nucleotide sequence: TGTGCCACCAGCAGGGGTCGCGGACAGCTCCAAGAGACCCAGTACTTC.

This rearrangement joins TRBV21-1 to TRBJ2-7; the listed D gene, TRBD1, was not tested against the DNA. TRBV21-1 is flagged as a pseudogene. This CDR3 has 13 amino acids. The CDR3 is CASSATGFYEQYF. The CDR3, as DNA: TGTGCCAGCAGCGCAACAGGGTTCTACGAGCAGTACTTC.

The gene calls are TRBV30 and TRBJ2-1; D possibly uses TRBD1 or TRBD2 (6 bases each). There are 13 residues in the CDR3. Germline V CDR1 and CDR2: GTSNPN, SVGIG (reference sequence). V shed 0 bases and J shed 12 bases, with 15 bases lying between them. The CDR3 sequence is CAWSVLGGWGQFF. CDR3 sequence (DNA): TGTGCCTGGAGTGTACTGGGGGGCTGGGGGCAGTTCTTC. Full variable domain (missing parts from reference TRBV30 and TRBJ2-1): SQTIHQWPATLVQPVGSPLSLECTVEGTSNPNLYWYRQAAGRGLQLLFYSVGIGQISSEVPQNLSASRPQDRQFILSSKKLLLSDSGFYLCAWSVLGGWGQFFGPGTRLTVL.

The chain employs TRBV27 and TRBJ2-2, with D maybe TRBD2 (5 bases). This CDR3 comprises 17 residues. Germline CDR1 MNHEY, CDR2 SMNVEV (reference sequence). V lost 3 bases and J 6 bases, leaving 20 bases between the germline ends. The CDR3 DNA follows: TGTGCCAGCAGTTTTGGCCCATTTTCGGGGTTTCCCGGGGAGCTGTTTTTT. Translated, it gives CASSFGPFSGFPGELFF.

The rearrangement uses TRBV10-2 and TRBJ2-2; the D call may be TRBD1 or TRBD2 (5 bases each). The germline V gene encodes CDR1 WSHSY and CDR2 SAAADI. The V end was cut by 8 bases, the J end by 3 bases, with 13 bases between. The CDR3 has 14 residues. The DNA of the CDR3 is TGCGCCAGCCAACCGGGACCTTACACCGGGGAGCTGTTTTTT. This translates into CASQPGPYTGELFF.

This chain uses TRBV6-2 or TRBV6-3 with TRBJ2-6; a weak D match, TRBD1 (6 bases). In germline, CDR1 is MNHEY, CDR2 SVGEGT. The V gene lost 2 bases and the J gene lost 0 bases, with 14 bases spanning the gap. The CDR3 has 18 amino acids. The CDR3 protein is CASSYRGSSSSGANVLTF. The CDR3 DNA is TGTGCCAGCAGTTACAGGGGGAGTTCTAGCTCTGGGGCCAACGTCCTGACTTTC.

The rearrangement uses TRBV27 and TRBJ2-6; 7 bases align to TRBD1. This CDR3 has 19 amino acids. Germline values: CDR1 MNHEY, CDR2 SMNVEV (reference sequence). J gave up 2 bases and V 2 bases, and 12 bases lay outside the gene matches. The DNA of the CDR3 is TGTGCCAGCAGTTTAACGGCCGGGACAGAGGTAACTGGGGCCAACGTCCTGACTTTC. Translation: CASSLTAGTEVTGANVLTF.

This chain joins TRBV5-4 and TRBJ2-2, with 12 bases fitting TRBD2. J was trimmed by 5 bases and V by 3 bases; bases with no gene match: 8. This CDR3 is built from 17 residues. The germline CDR1 and CDR2 sequences are SGHNT and YYREEE (reference sequence). The CDR3 bases are TGTGCCAGCAGCTCCAAGGGACTAGCGGGTTTAACCGGGGAGCTGTTTTTT. This gives the protein CASSSKGLAGLTGELFF.

The chain joins TRBV7-9 to TRBJ1-1; no reliable D call. Germline CDR1 reads SEHNR; CDR2 reads FQNEAQ (reference sequence). This CDR3 spans 16 amino acids. Trimming removed 3 bases at V and 7 bases at J, with 21 bases between. CDR3 in DNA: TGTGCCAGCAGCTTCCCCGCGGGAGGGCTTAGGGATGAAGCTTTCTTT. Translated, it gives CASSFPAGGLRDEAFF.

The genes are TRBV6-5 and TRBJ1-2; D uncertain. V was clipped by 6 bases and J by 4 bases, with 15 bases between them. CDR3 length: 14 amino acids. Germline CDR1 MNHEY, CDR2 SVGAGI. CDR3 DNA sequence: TGTGCCAGCAGGCCCAGGCCCGGCGGCTATGGCTACACCTTC. As protein: CASRPRPGGYGYTF.

The CDR3 loop is CATSDPGRGTKNIQYF. CDR3 nucleotides: TGTGCCACCAGTGACCCTGGTAGGGGGACCAAAAACATTCAGTACTTC. The chain combines TRBV24-1 with TRBJ2-4; tentative D call: TRBD1 (6 bases). V gave up 4 bases and J gave up 2 bases, with 14 bases separating them. CDR3 length equals 16 residues. Germline V gene lookup returns CDR1 KGHDR and CDR2 SFDVKD.

CDR3 DNA: TGTGCCAGCAGTTTATGCCCGGGGCGGGGGATTATCTACGAGCAGTACTTC. Translation: CASSLCPGRGIIYEQYF. The chain employs TRBV28 and TRBJ2-7; 7 bases agree with TRBD2. J gave up 3 bases and V 0 bases, and 11 bases lay outside the gene matches. The CDR3 runs 17 residues. CDR1 and CDR2 from the germline V gene are MDHEN and SYDVKM.

The genes are TRBV11-1 and TRBJ2-7; TRBD1 matches at 7 bases. The CDR3 is 12 amino acids. The J segment lost 5 bases and the V segment lost 5 bases, leaving 3 bases of the junction unmatched. CDR1 is SGHAT and CDR2 is FQDESV in the germline V gene (reference sequence). The CDR3 here is CASSTDRDEQYF. DNA for the CDR3: TGTGCCAGCAGCACAGACAGGGACGAGCAGTACTTC.

The CDR3 sequence: CASSVYSGTGELFF. CDR3 DNA sequence: TGTGCCAGCAGCGTTTACTCAGGCACCGGGGAGCTGTTTTTT. The genes are TRBV9 and TRBJ2-2; D unclear. This CDR3 spans 14 amino acids. Germline lookup yields CDR1 SGDLS and CDR2 YYNGEE. The germline V and J ends were trimmed by 2 bases and 4 bases, with 9 bases remaining between them.

In DNA, the CDR3 is TGTGCCAGCAGTTTACTGGGGGGGACAGGGGGCACGGCCAAAAACATTCAGTACTTC. Translated: CASSLLGGTGGTAKNIQYF. The V and J genes are TRBV27 and TRBJ2-4, with 12 nucleotides matching TRBD1. Germline V gene lookup returns CDR1 MNHEY and CDR2 SMNVEV (reference sequence). Losses at the gene ends were 2 bases for V and 1 base for J; bases not matched to a gene: 9. The CDR3 extends over 19 amino acids.

This chain links TRBV3-1 (or the pseudogene TRBV3-2) with TRBJ1-5, with D possibly being TRBD1 (5 bases). This CDR3 spans 15 amino acids. Between the trimmed V and J ends, which lost 3 bases and 7 bases, there was a span of 16 bases. Germline V gene sequence: CDR1 LGHDT, CDR2 YNNKEL (reference sequence). The CDR3 nucleotides are TGTGCCAGCAGCCACGGGGTGGGGGGAGGACAGCCCCAGCATTTT. Protein product: CASSHGVGGGQPQHF.

V gene TRBV28 combines with J gene TRBJ1-6; D possibly corresponds to TRBD1 (5 bases). The V and J ends lost 3 bases and 4 bases respectively, with 10 bases between them. CDR1 is MDHEN, CDR2 SYDVKM, per germline. This CDR3 is 15 amino acids long. CDR3: CASSLHRPYNSPLHF. The CDR3, as DNA: TGTGCCAGCAGTTTGCACAGGCCATATAATTCACCCCTCCACTTT.

This clone is a singleton in its sample. This chain connects TRBV10-3 to TRBJ2-2; TRBD1 matches at 11 bases. There are 14 residues in the CDR3. Trimming at V came to 6 bases and at J to 4 bases, leaving 1 base not matched to a gene. CDR1 is ENHRY and CDR2 is SYGVKD in the germline V gene. The chain's CDR3 is CAIRGTGGTGELFF. The CDR3 DNA reads as TGTGCCATCAGGGGGACAGGGGGCACCGGGGAGCTGTTTTTT.

CDR3 bases: TGTGCCAGCAGCCGGCCCGGGACGAAAAAAAGGACAGATACGCAGTATTTT. Residues: CASSRPGTKKRTDTQYF. The chain recombines TRBV2 with TRBJ2-3; either TRBD1 or TRBD2 may fit D (5 bases each). Germline values: CDR1 SNHLY, CDR2 FYNNEI. The CDR3 totals 17 residues. Trimming removed 6 bases at V and 3 bases at J, with 22 bases between.

This sequence joins TRBV28 and TRBJ2-3; tentatively, D is TRBD1 (5 bases). Germline assignment: CDR1 MDHEN and CDR2 SYDVKM. V lost 10 bases to trimming and J lost 0 bases, with 11 bases between them. This CDR3 contains 13 residues. In nucleotides, the CDR3 is TGTGCCACCTATACAGGAAGCACAGATACGCAGTATTTT. Encoded protein: CATYTGSTDTQYF. The variable domain in full, with the rest retrieved from reference TRBV28 and TRBJ2-3, is DVKVTQSSRYLVKRTGEKVFLECVQDMDHENMFWYRQDPGLGLRLIYFSYDVKMKEKGDIPEGYSVSREKKERFSLILESASTNQTSMYLCATYTGSTDTQYFGPGTRLTVL.

This chain uses TRBV3-1 (or the pseudogene TRBV3-2) with TRBJ2-7, with D unresolved. This CDR3 spans 12 amino acids. Trimming pared 4 bases from V and 3 bases from J, leaving 7 bases between. Germline lookup yields CDR1 LGHDT and CDR2 YNNKEL (reference sequence). The CDR3 sequence is CASSPNFYEQYF. DNA of the CDR3: TGTGCCAGCAGCCCCAACTTCTACGAGCAGTACTTC.

V is TRBV10-3 and J is TRBJ2-1; D may be TRBD1 or TRBD2 (5 bases each). Germline V CDR1 and CDR2: ENHRY, SYGVKD. There are 16 residues in the CDR3. Trimming shortened V by 8 bases and J by 4 bases, and 21 bases separated the two germline ends. The DNA of the CDR3 is TGTGCCATCGGGGTCCAAACTAGAGGGGAATACAATGAGCAGTTCTTC. It codes for CAIGVQTRGEYNEQFF.